The 13 T cell receptor beta chains reported below all come from one sample, sequenced in a study of blood T cell repertoires in COVID-19 (TCRdb year 2020). Preparation of the library involved the immunoSEQ multiplex PCR assay. The immuneACCESS repertoire file appears here via TCRdb, limited to in-frame rearrangements. These files lack a portion of the clones; in checked studies, under half of the deficit traces to unresolved V genes, and the cause of the others is not known. Here the sample has roughly 74,000 clones; approximately 86% occur a single time. Roughly 1.9% of the sample is held by the ten biggest clonotypes. What was sequenced was peripheral blood. The receptor source for this set is a woman aged 80 or over with active or convalescent COVID-19.

This chain connects TRBV6-5 to TRBJ1-2; the match to TRBD1 covers 8 bases. CDR3 length: 13 residues. Per the germline V gene, CDR1 is MNHEY and CDR2 is SVGAGI. The V segment lost 10 bases and the J segment 6 bases; nucleotides outside the gene matches: 10. The CDR3 sequence is CATATRRGHGYTF. CDR3 nucleotide sequence: TGTGCCACCGCGACCCGCAGGGGGCATGGCTACACCTTC.

J is TRBJ2-1 and V is TRBV19; tentative D call: TRBD2 (6 bases). The CDR3 runs to 15 residues. The ends were cut back, 2 bases at V and 3 bases at J, with 11 bases in the middle. Germline V gene lookup returns CDR1 LNHDA and CDR2 SQIVND (reference sequence). The CDR3 DNA follows: TGTGCCAGTAGTATACAGGAGGGGTACTACAATGAGCAGTTCTTC. Encoded protein: CASSIQEGYYNEQFF. Drawing the rest from reference TRBV19 and TRBJ2-1, the complete variable domain is DGGITQSPKYLFRKEGQNVTLSCEQNLNHDAMYWYRQDPGQGLRLIYYSQIVNDFQKGDIAEGYSVSREKKESFPLTVTSAQKNPTAFYLCASSIQEGYYNEQFFGPGTRLTVL.

In the case of this clone: Other DNA sequences in the sample encode the same CDR3. The V gene is TRBV7-9, the J gene TRBJ1-5, with 10 bases fitting TRBD1. The CDR3 loop spans 15 amino acids. Per the germline V gene, CDR1 is SEHNR and CDR2 is FQNEAQ (reference sequence). J lost 2 bases, V lost 5 bases, and 3 bases had no gene match. The CDR3 reads CASSLGTGGNQPQHF. The CDR3 coding sequence is TGTGCCAGCAGCCTCGGGACAGGGGGCAATCAGCCCCAGCATTTT. The variable domain in full, with the rest retrieved from reference TRBV7-9 and TRBJ1-5, is DTGVSQNPRHKITKRGQNVTFRCDPISEHNRLYWYRQTLGQGPEFLTYFQNEAQLEKSRLLSDRFSAERPKGSFSTLEIQRTEQGDSAMYLCASSLGTGGNQPQHFGDGTRLSIL.

The chain has TRBV27 and TRBJ2-5; D possibly corresponds to TRBD1 (5 bases). Germline CDR1 reads MNHEY; CDR2 reads SMNVEV (reference sequence). The CDR3 contains 18 residues. Between the trimmed V and J ends, which lost 1 base and 2 bases, there was a span of 20 bases. The CDR3 sequence is CASSLLGHQGIGQETQYF. In nucleotides, the CDR3 is TGTGCCAGCAGTTTATTGGGGCATCAGGGAATTGGTCAAGAGACCCAGTACTTC.

This chain joins TRBV27 and TRBJ2-1; 7 nucleotides line up with TRBD1. Germline values: CDR1 MNHEY, CDR2 SMNVEV (reference sequence). The CDR3 has 14 residues. J lost 4 bases, V lost 6 bases, and 6 bases had no gene match. CDR3 protein: CASRARQGYNEQFF. The CDR3 nucleotides are TGTGCCAGCAGGGCCCGACAGGGATACAATGAGCAGTTCTTC.

The J gene is TRBJ2-7, the V gene TRBV6-5; TRBD1 matches at 7 bases. Germline trimming cut 8 bases from V and 7 bases from J; bases unmatched to any gene: 17. The CDR3 has 15 residues. The germline CDR1 and CDR2 sequences are MNHEY and SVGAGI. CDR3 DNA: TGTGCCAGCCCCCCCGTCGAGGGGGCGAGGTGGGAGCAGTACTTC. It translates to CASPPVEGARWEQYF.

The chain couples TRBV7-3 to TRBJ1-5; 12 nucleotides align to TRBD1. The V gene end was trimmed by 5 bases and the J gene end by 3 bases; junction bases not matched to a gene: 5. This CDR3 is 16 amino acids long. CDR1 is SGHTA, CDR2 FQGTGA, per germline. CDR3 DNA: TGTGCCAGCAGCCTGGGACAGGGGGCCGTCAATCAGCCCCAGCATTTT. It yields the protein CASSLGQGAVNQPQHF.

V gene TRBV30 combines with J gene TRBJ1-6; tentative D call: TRBD1 (5 bases). This CDR3 region has 16 residues. The V end was cut by 0 bases, the J end by 4 bases, with 13 bases between. Per the germline V gene, CDR1 is GTSNPN and CDR2 is SVGIG (reference sequence). Written as DNA, the CDR3 is TGTGCCTGGAGTGTAGGCAGGAGGGGTTATAATTCACCCCTCCACTTT. It specifies CAWSVGRRGYNSPLHF. Complete variable domain (other parts from reference TRBV30 and TRBJ1-6): SQTIHQWPATLVQPVGSPLSLECTVEGTSNPNLYWYRQAAGRGLQLLFYSVGIGQISSEVPQNLSASRPQDRQFILSSKKLLLSDSGFYLCAWSVGRRGYNSPLHFGNGTRLTVT.

The genes are TRBV18 and TRBJ1-1, with D hard to call. Germline V gene lookup returns CDR1 KGHSH and CDR2 LQKENI. V lost 1 base and J 2 bases, leaving 11 bases between the germline ends. The CDR3 sequence is 15 residues long. Written as DNA, the CDR3 is TGTGCCAGCTCACCACGGCAGGCACCCAACACTGAAGCTTTCTTT. Protein product: CASSPRQAPNTEAFF.

This chain links TRBV20-1 with TRBJ2-1, with unresolved D. The germline V and J ends were trimmed by 3 bases and 8 bases, with 8 bases remaining between them. Germline assignment: CDR1 DFQATT and CDR2 SNEGSKA (reference sequence). The CDR3 contains 11 residues. The CDR3 region has the DNA TGCAGTGCTAGTGGACGGGATGAGCAGTTCTTC. Protein: CSASGRDEQFF.

The chain recombines TRBV3-1 (or the pseudogene TRBV3-2) with TRBJ2-5; 8 nucleotides line up with TRBD2. This CDR3 region has 17 residues. Germline CDR1 reads LGHDT; CDR2 reads YNNKEL (reference sequence). After removal of 0 bases from V and 1 base from J, the junction contained 7 bases not matched to a gene. This CDR3 reads CASSQDPVLAAQETQYF. CDR3 nucleotide sequence: TGTGCCAGCAGCCAAGACCCCGTACTAGCGGCCCAAGAGACCCAGTACTTC.

V usage is TRBV6-5 and J usage is TRBJ1-1; 7 nucleotides align to TRBD1. The CDR3 covers 14 residues. The J segment lost 1 base and the V segment lost 6 bases, leaving 5 bases of the junction unmatched. CDR1 and CDR2 from the germline V gene are MNHEY and SVGAGI. CDR3 region: CASRQGGTNTEAFF. In nucleotides, the CDR3 is TGTGCCAGCAGGCAGGGGGGAACGAACACTGAAGCTTTCTTT.

J is TRBJ2-5 and V is TRBV6-5; no clear D. Trimming took off 4 bases at V and 6 bases at J, with 9 bases between the two ends. This CDR3 is 12 amino acids long. Germline V gene data show CDR1 as MNHEY and CDR2 as SVGAGI. The CDR3 here is CASSSNIKTQYF. The CDR3 DNA follows: TGTGCCAGCAGTTCCAACATAAAGACCCAGTACTTC.